Each of the 15 T cell receptor beta chains below was sequenced from the same sample in a study of T-cell reconstitution after alpha-beta-depleted transplantation in children. The authors prepared the TCRbeta library with unique molecular identifiers. TCRdb re-analysed the PCR reads in MiXCR, keeping a single row per CDR3 protein. The table includes around 240,000 distinct CDR3 sequences, over 9.5% detected once. Specimen: PBMCs from the stem cell graft donor, collected from the stem cell graft. The receptors here all came from a human donor who donated a stem cell graft to a child with SCID.

There are many counts of this clonotype. V usage is TRBV15 and J usage is TRBJ2-1; D possibly corresponds to TRBD2 (6 bases). Trimming took 1 base from V and 5 from J, leaving 9 bases between them. This CDR3 has 14 residues. The germline gives CDR1 LNHNV, CDR2 YYDKDF (reference sequence). The CDR3 protein is CATSRVRGNNEQFF. The CDR3 DNA reads TGTGCCACCAGCAGAGTTCGGGGGAACAATGAGCAGTTCTTC.

In this sample, this clonotype turned up many times. CDR3 in amino acids: CSASPTASANTQYF. In DNA form, the CDR3 reads TGCAGTGCTAGCCCCACAGCGTCCGCAAATACGCAGTATTTT. This chain uses TRBV20-1 with TRBJ2-3; D remains unclear. CDR1 and CDR2 from the germline V gene are DFQATT and SNEGSKA (reference sequence). V was clipped by 3 bases and J by 7 bases, with 17 bases between them. CDR3 length: 14 residues.

This clonotype was observed at least ten times. The J gene is TRBJ2-7, the V gene TRBV28, with D possibly matching TRBD2 (5 bases). The germline gives CDR1 MDHEN, CDR2 SYDVKM. The CDR3 is 15 residues long. Trimming took 4 bases from V and 0 from J, leaving 13 bases between them. CDR3 sequence (DNA): TGTGCCAGCAGTTCCCCGGGGTTGGTCTCCTACGAGCAGTACTTC. Its protein is CASSSPGLVSYEQYF. Full variable domain (rest looked up from reference TRBV28 and TRBJ2-7): DVKVTQSSRYLVKRTGEKVFLECVQDMDHENMFWYRQDPGLGLRLIYFSYDVKMKEKGDIPEGYSVSREKKERFSLILESASTNQTSMYLCASSSPGLVSYEQYFGPGTRLTVT.

This clonotype was counted at least ten times. The CDR3 sequence is CASSPNKETDTQYF. The CDR3 DNA reads TGTGCCAGCAGTCCAAACAAGGAAACAGATACGCAGTATTTT. V gene TRBV25-1 combines with J gene TRBJ2-3; D is unclear. Germline V gene data show CDR1 as MGHDK and CDR2 as SYGVNS. The CDR3 extends over 14 amino acids. Trimming stripped 5 bases from V and 3 bases from J, with 12 bases between.

The V call is TRBV12-3 or TRBV12-4, the J call TRBJ1-3, with 8 bases that match TRBD1. Trimming cost V 8 bases and J 0 bases; bases outside gene matches: 3. The CDR3 sequence is 14 residues long. In DNA form, the CDR3 reads TGTGCCAGCTGGACAGGGAGCTCTGGAAACACCATATATTTT. Amino acids: CASWTGSSGNTIYF.

This clonotype appeared many times. J is TRBJ2-3 and V is TRBV29-1; 7 bases are a match to TRBD1. Germline CDR1 SQVTM, CDR2 ANQGSEA. Unmatched junction bases numbered 5, after V lost 2 bases and J lost 0 bases. This CDR3 spans 15 amino acids. The CDR3 region is CSVERLTGSTDTQYF. The CDR3 DNA follows: TGCAGCGTTGAACGCCTGACAGGGAGCACAGATACGCAGTATTTT.

This clonotype was counted many times. V gene TRBV5-1 combines with J gene TRBJ2-3; D call uncertain. The CDR3 is made up of 14 amino acids. Germline lookup yields CDR1 SGHRS and CDR2 YFSETQ. The V end lost 2 bases, the J end lost 8 bases, and 15 bases lay between the germline ends. CDR3 sequence: CASSFASMESTQYF. CDR3 in DNA: TGCGCCAGCAGCTTCGCTAGTATGGAAAGTACGCAGTATTTT. Full variable domain (outside the CDR3, taken from reference TRBV5-1 and TRBJ2-3): KAGVTQTPRYLIKTRGQQVTLSCSPISGHRSVSWYQQTPGQGLQFLFEYFSETQRNKGNFPGRFSGRQFSNSRSEMNVSTLELGDSALYLCASSFASMESTQYFGPGTRLTVL.

This clonotype has a count of ten or more. The V call is TRBV4-3, the J call TRBJ2-7; D not certain. CDR1 is LGHNA and CDR2 is YSLEER in the germline V gene. Deletions cut 4 bases from V and 0 bases from J, with 13 bases between. This CDR3 spans 15 amino acids. CDR3 sequence: CASSPQLGNSYEQYF. CDR3 coding DNA: TGCGCCAGCAGCCCCCAACTGGGGAACTCCTACGAGCAGTACTTC.

Ten or more counts support this clonotype. The chain couples TRBV7-6 to TRBJ2-7; D is uncertain. Per the germline V gene, CDR1 is SGHVS and CDR2 is FNYEAQ. The CDR3 spans 15 residues. The V end was cut by 1 base, the J end by 2 bases, with 12 bases between. The CDR3 protein is CASSLGPPSTYEQYF. CDR3 nucleotide sequence: TGTGCCAGCAGCTTAGGGCCGCCCTCAACCTACGAGCAGTACTTC. The variable domain in full, completed from reference TRBV7-6 and TRBJ2-7, reads GAGVSQSPRYKVTKRGQDVALRCDPISGHVSLYWYRQALGQGPEFLTYFNYEAQQDKSGLPNDRFSAERPEGSISTLTIQRTEQRDSAMYRCASSLGPPSTYEQYFGPGTRLTVT.

The table lists this clonotype with many counts. CDR3 DNA: TGTGCCAGCAGTACCGACAGGGGGCGAGGCACTGAAGCTTTCTTT. The encoded protein is CASSTDRGRGTEAFF. The rearrangement uses TRBV12-3 or TRBV12-4 and TRBJ1-1; 10 bases align to TRBD1. This CDR3 comprises 15 residues. V gave up 5 bases and J gave up 4 bases; unmatched junction bases: 7.

Ten or more counts support this clonotype. Here the CDR3 DNA reads TGCGCCAGCAGCTTAGGGACCAGACGAACTAATGAAAAACTGTTTTTT. Its translation is CASSLGTRRTNEKLFF. The chain employs TRBV5-1 and TRBJ1-4, with D perhaps matching TRBD1 (5 bases). Trimming removed 2 bases from V and 1 base from J, with 12 bases in between. This CDR3 has 16 residues. CDR1 is SGHRS, CDR2 YFSETQ, per germline.

Ten or more counts support this clonotype. V usage is TRBV28 and J usage is TRBJ1-5; 10 nucleotides agree with TRBD1. CDR1 MDHEN and CDR2 SYDVKM come from the germline V gene. The CDR3 totals 15 residues. After removal of 6 bases from V and 3 bases from J, the junction contained 5 bases not matched to a gene. The CDR3 loop reads CASRPGTGDNQPQHF. CDR3 nucleotides: TGTGCCAGCAGACCCGGGACAGGGGACAATCAGCCCCAGCATTTT.

Ten or more counts support this clonotype. The V and J genes are TRBV12-5 and TRBJ1-2; 7 nucleotides agree with TRBD1. The CDR3 totals 16 residues. The V gene end was trimmed by 3 bases and the J gene end by 5 bases; junction bases not matched to a gene: 12. Germline CDR1 reads LGHNT; CDR2 reads FRNRAP. CDR3 sequence (DNA): TGTGCTAGTGGTTTCTGGAACTCGGGACAGAGATATGGCTACACCTTC. It encodes CASGFWNSGQRYGYTF. Supplemented by reference TRBV12-5 and TRBJ1-2, the full variable domain reads DARVTQTPRHKVTEMGQEVTMRCQPILGHNTVFWYRQTMMQGLELLAYFRNRAPLDDSGMPKDRFSAEMPDATLATLKIQPSEPRDSAVYFCASGFWNSGQRYGYTFGSGTRLTVV.

This rearrangement joins TRBV2 to TRBJ1-1; the match to TRBD1 covers 8 bases. This CDR3 spans 11 amino acids. V was pared by 8 bases and J by 8 bases, with 4 bases of the junction left unmatched. CDR1 and CDR2 from the germline V gene are SNHLY and FYNNEI. This CDR3 is CASAGQGEAFF. CDR3 DNA sequence: TGTGCCAGCGCCGGACAGGGAGAAGCTTTCTTT.

This clonotype was recorded at least ten times. V is TRBV2 and J is TRBJ1-2; D ambiguous. The CDR3 has 13 residues. The ends were cut back, 8 bases at V and 2 bases at J, with 12 bases in the middle. Germline V gene data show CDR1 as SNHLY and CDR2 as FYNNEI. CDR3 in amino acids: CASAWTVNYGYTF. CDR3 in DNA: TGTGCCAGCGCTTGGACGGTAAACTATGGCTACACCTTC.